These T cell receptor beta chains were read from a single sample in a study of cytomegalovirus exposure and HLA in healthy donors. TCRdb's table, derived via immunoSEQ multiplex PCR, lists solely in-frame clones and lacks some. This sample carries some 150,000 clones, about four fifths of them seen once, and the ten largest clones take roughly an eighth. Sample: PBMCs. The source of these receptors is a woman between 50 and 59 years old in good health and CMV-seronegative. Each CDR3 is given with its conserved first and last residue. A D gene is named only where the DNA matches it firmly. Part of the rows lack a size; the others show once, few, many or a class for expanded clones.

J gene	V gene	clone size	D gene	CDR3 protein	CDR3 DNA
TRBJ2-1	TRBV5-1	once	TRBD1	CASSLGGTGWNEQFF	TGCGCCAGCAGCTTGGGCGGGACAGGGTGGAATGAGCAGTTCTTC
TRBJ2-2	TRBV7-2	NA	TRBD1	CASSFDRGRTGELFF	TGTGCCAGCAGCTTTGACAGGGGAAGAACCGGGGAGCTGTTTTTT
TRBJ2-7	TRBV28	NA	NA	CASTGSGWKYEQYF	TGTGCCAGCACTGGGAGCGGGTGGAAGTACGAGCAGTACTTC
TRBJ2-1	TRBV5-1	NA	TRBD2	CASGFSGTRINEQFF	TGCGCCAGCGGATTCTCCGGGACTAGAATCAATGAGCAGTTCTTC
TRBJ2-3	TRBV4-1	few	NA	CASSQAAQATDTQYF	TGCGCCAGCAGCCAAGCTGCACAGGCCACAGATACGCAGTATTTT
TRBJ1-1	TRBV2	NA	NA	CASSLDRQGKAFF	TGTGCCAGCAGTTTGGACAGACAAGGCAAAGCTTTCTTT
TRBJ2-7	TRBV4-2	NA	TRBD1	CASSQEGQYYEQYF	TGTGCCAGTAGCCAAGAGGGACAGTACTACGAGCAGTACTTC
TRBJ1-1	TRBV28	NA	NA	CASGGQGYVNTEAFF	TGTGCCAGTGGCGGGCAGGGGTACGTGAACACTGAAGCTTTCTTT
TRBJ2-2	TRBV7-2	once	NA	CASTINSYTGELFF	TGTGCCAGCACCATTAACAGTTACACCGGGGAGCTGTTTTTT
TRBJ2-7	TRBV5-4	NA	NA	CASSLDLVGGEQYF	TGTGCCAGCAGCTTGGATCTAGTGGGAGGCGAGCAGTACTTC
TRBJ1-6	TRBV19	NA	NA	CASSTPTKGNSPLHF	TGTGCCAGTAGTACGCCGACAAAGGGGAACTCACCCCTCCACTTT
TRBJ1-5	TRBV4-1	NA	NA	CASSPGGNQPQHF	TGCGCCAGCAGCCCGGGGGGTAATCAGCCCCAGCATTTT
TRBJ1-2	TRBV5-1	NA	TRBD1	CASSLGGQGSNYGYTF	TGCGCCAGCAGCTTGGGTGGACAGGGGTCCAACTATGGCTACACCTTC
TRBJ1-2	TRBV4-3	NA	TRBD1	CASSQGQDYGYTF	TGCGCCAGCAGCCAGGGACAGGACTATGGCTACACCTTC
TRBJ2-7	TRBV27	NA	NA	CASSLWGPYEQYF	TGTGCCAGCAGTTTATGGGGGCCCTACGAGCAGTACTTC
TRBJ1-4	TRBV7-2	NA	TRBD1	CASSLRGRGLSTNEKLFF	TGTGCCAGCAGCTTAAGGGGCAGGGGGCTATCTACTAATGAAAAACTGTTTTTT